These 10 T cell receptor beta chains came from one sample sequenced in a study of blood T cell repertoires in COVID-19. Generated by immunoSEQ multiplex PCR, the TCRdb table keeps only in-frame clones and is missing some. The sample has 150,000 to 180,000 clones, 85% to 90% seen once. The material sequenced was peripheral blood. These receptors all come from a woman in her forties with acute or convalescent COVID-19.

The genes are TRBV6-5 and TRBJ2-1; 7 bases are shared with TRBD1. There are 15 residues in the CDR3. The germline gives CDR1 MNHEY, CDR2 SVGAGI. V lost 4 bases and J lost 3; bases outside the gene matches: 6. DNA for the CDR3: TGTGCCAGCAGTTCGCACAGGGGATACTACAATGAGCAGTTCTTC. Amino acids: CASSSHRGYYNEQFF.

The rearrangement links TRBV7-8 to TRBJ1-6, with D possibly matching TRBD1 (5 bases). The CDR3 consists of 15 residues. V lost 1 base to trimming and J lost 9 bases, with 13 bases between them. Germline loops: CDR1 SGHVS, CDR2 FQNEAQ. CDR3 sequence (DNA): TGTGCCAGCAGCTTAGAGCAGGGTCGGAGTTCACCCCTCCACTTT. It is translated as CASSLEQGRSSPLHF.

The chain carries TRBV28 and TRBJ2-4, with 16 positions matching TRBD2. V dropped 4 bases and J dropped 9; count of bases not matched to a gene: 9. The germline CDR1 and CDR2 sequences are MDHEN and SYDVKM. The CDR3 runs 17 residues. The CDR3 sequence is CASSSGLAGGPGVIQYF. CDR3 bases: TGTGCCAGCAGTTCGGGACTAGCGGGAGGGCCGGGGGTCATTCAGTACTTC.

The chain combines TRBV30 with TRBJ2-7; a weak D match, TRBD1 (5 bases). The V and J ends lost 2 bases and 1 base respectively, with 6 bases between them. The germline gives CDR1 GTSNPN, CDR2 SVGIG (reference sequence). The CDR3 sequence is 12 residues long. The DNA for the CDR3 is TGTGCCTGGAGTCGACAGTCCTACGAGCAGTACTTC. This encodes CAWSRQSYEQYF.

The chain couples TRBV5-8 to TRBJ1-4; D might be TRBD1 (6 bases). V lost 0 bases to trimming and J lost 5 bases, with 11 bases between them. CDR3 length: 15 amino acids. Germline CDR1 SGHTS, CDR2 YDEGEE. The CDR3 is CASSLDWQGNEKLFF. DNA for the CDR3: TGTGCCAGCAGCTTGGATTGGCAGGGGAATGAAAAACTGTTTTTT.

The chain employs TRBV12-3 or TRBV12-4 and TRBJ1-2, with D possibly being TRBD1 (5 bases). V shed 10 bases and J shed 5 bases, with 17 bases lying between them. The CDR3 runs 13 residues. This chain's CDR3 is CATRGRDLYGYTF. The CDR3 DNA follows: TGTGCCACACGGGGGAGAGATCTTTATGGCTACACCTTC.

The V call is TRBV5-6, the J call TRBJ2-3; D unresolved. With 4 bases removed from V and 0 bases from J, the gap between germline ends came to 18 bases. Germline CDR1 is SGHDT and CDR2 is YYEEEE. The CDR3 is 17 amino acids. In nucleotides, the CDR3 is TGTGCCAGCAGCCGAGAGTATGCCGCTCTGAGCACAGATACGCAGTATTTT. Protein: CASSREYAALSTDTQYF.

The chain links TRBV7-9 to TRBJ2-5; tentative D call: TRBD1 (6 bases). In germline, CDR1 is SEHNR, CDR2 FQNEAQ (reference sequence). V gave up 5 bases and J gave up 4 bases, with 8 bases separating them. The CDR3 runs 12 residues. The CDR3 spells CASSPQGETQYF. CDR3 bases: TGTGCCAGCAGCCCACAGGGAGAGACCCAGTACTTC. Combining the CDR3 with reference TRBV7-9 and TRBJ2-5 gives the whole variable domain DTGVSQNPRHKITKRGQNVTFRCDPISEHNRLYWYRQTLGQGPEFLTYFQNEAQLEKSRLLSDRFSAERPKGSFSTLEIQRTEQGDSAMYLCASSPQGETQYFGPGTRLLVL.

The chain recombines TRBV29-1 with TRBJ2-7; 7 bases map to TRBD1. The CDR3 covers 14 residues. In germline, CDR1 is SQVTM, CDR2 ANQGSEA. V shed 4 bases and J 6 bases; nucleotides not matched to a gene: 12. The chain's CDR3 is CSVAATDRAREQYF. For the CDR3, the DNA is TGCAGCGTTGCGGCTACAGACAGGGCACGCGAGCAGTACTTC.

The chain recombines TRBV21-1 with TRBJ1-2; the table's D gene call, TRBD1, was not cross checked with the DNA. TRBV21-1 is a documented pseudogene. This CDR3 has 13 amino acids. The CDR3 sequence is CASSRQDNYGYTF. DNA of the CDR3: TGTGCCAGCAGTAGACAGGACAACTATGGCTACACCTTC.